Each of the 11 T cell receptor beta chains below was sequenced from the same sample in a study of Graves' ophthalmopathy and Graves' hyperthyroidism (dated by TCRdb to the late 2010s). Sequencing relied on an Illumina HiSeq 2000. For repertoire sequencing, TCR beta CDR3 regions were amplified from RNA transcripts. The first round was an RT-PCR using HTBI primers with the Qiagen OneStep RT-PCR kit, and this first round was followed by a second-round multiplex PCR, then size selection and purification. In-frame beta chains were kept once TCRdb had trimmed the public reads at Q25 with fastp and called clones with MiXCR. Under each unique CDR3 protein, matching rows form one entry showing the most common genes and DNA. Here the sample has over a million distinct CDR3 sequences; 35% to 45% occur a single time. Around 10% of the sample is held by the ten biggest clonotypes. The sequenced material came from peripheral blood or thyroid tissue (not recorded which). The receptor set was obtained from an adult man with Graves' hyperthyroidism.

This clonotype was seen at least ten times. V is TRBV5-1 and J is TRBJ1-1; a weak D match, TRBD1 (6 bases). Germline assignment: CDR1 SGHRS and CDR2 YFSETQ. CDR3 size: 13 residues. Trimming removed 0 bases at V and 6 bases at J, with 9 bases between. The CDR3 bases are TGCGCCAGCAGCTTGGAGGGGGTCGCTGAAGCTTTCTTT. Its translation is CASSLEGVAEAFF.

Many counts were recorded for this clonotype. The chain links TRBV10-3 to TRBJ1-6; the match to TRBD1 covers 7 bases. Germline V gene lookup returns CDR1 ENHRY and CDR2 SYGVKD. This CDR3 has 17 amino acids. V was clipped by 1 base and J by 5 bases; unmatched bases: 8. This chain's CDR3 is CAISELKGGLNNSPLHF. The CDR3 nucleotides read TGTGCCATCAGTGAGTTGAAAGGGGGCTTGAATAATTCACCCCTCCACTTT.

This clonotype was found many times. CDR3 nucleotide sequence: TGTGCCAGCAGCTTAGATGGCCGGGGCGGGTTGGAGACCCAGTACTTC. Encoded protein: CASSLDGRGGLETQYF. V is TRBV7-2 and J is TRBJ2-5; D could derive from TRBD1 or TRBD2 (5 bases each). In germline, CDR1 is SGHTA, CDR2 FQGNSA. V was cut by 1 base and J by 5 bases, with 17 bases left in between. The CDR3 covers 16 residues.

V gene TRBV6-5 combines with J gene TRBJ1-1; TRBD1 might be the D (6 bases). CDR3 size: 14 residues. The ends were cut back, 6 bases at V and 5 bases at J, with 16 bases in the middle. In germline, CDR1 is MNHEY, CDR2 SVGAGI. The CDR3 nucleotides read TGTGCCAGCAGACGACAGGCCCTGCGGACTGAAGCTTTCTTT. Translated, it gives CASRRQALRTEAFF.

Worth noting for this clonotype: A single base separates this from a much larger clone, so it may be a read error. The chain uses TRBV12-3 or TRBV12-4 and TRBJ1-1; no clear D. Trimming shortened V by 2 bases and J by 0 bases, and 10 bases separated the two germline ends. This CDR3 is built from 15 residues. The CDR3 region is CASSLRPRLNTEAFF. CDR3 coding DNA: TGTGCCAGCAGTTTACGGCCAAGACTGAACACTGAAGCTTTCTTT.

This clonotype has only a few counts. CDR3 loop: CSARTQGLADTEAFF. As DNA, the CDR3 is TGCAGTGCTCGGACACAGGGGTTGGCGGACACTGAAGCTTTCTTT. The chain links TRBV20-1 to TRBJ1-1; TRBD1 aligns across 7 bases. CDR3 size: 15 residues. Germline V gene lookup returns CDR1 DFQATT and CDR2 SNEGSKA (reference sequence). V lost 5 bases to trimming and J lost 3 bases; unmatched junction nucleotides: 12.

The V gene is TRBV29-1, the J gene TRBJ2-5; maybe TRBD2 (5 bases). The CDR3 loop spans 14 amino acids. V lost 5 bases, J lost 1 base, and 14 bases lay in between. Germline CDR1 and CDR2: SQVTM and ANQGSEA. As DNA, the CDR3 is TGCAGCGTTTTCCCGAGGGAGCGCCAAGAGACCCAGTACTTC. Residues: CSVFPRERQETQYF.

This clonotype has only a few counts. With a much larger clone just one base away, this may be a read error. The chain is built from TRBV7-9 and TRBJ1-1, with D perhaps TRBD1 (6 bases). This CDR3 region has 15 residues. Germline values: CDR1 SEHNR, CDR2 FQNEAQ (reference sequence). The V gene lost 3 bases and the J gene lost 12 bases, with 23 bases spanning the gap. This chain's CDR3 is CASSFGGGLRLETFF. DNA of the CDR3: TGTGCCAGCAGCTTTGGGGGGGGGCTCCGGTTGGAAACTTTCTTT.

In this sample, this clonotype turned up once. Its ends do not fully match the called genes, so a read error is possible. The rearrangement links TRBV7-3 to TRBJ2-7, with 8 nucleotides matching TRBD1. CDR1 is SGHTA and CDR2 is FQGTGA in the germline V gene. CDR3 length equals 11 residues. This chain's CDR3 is CASSTHPGQDF. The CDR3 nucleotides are TGTGCCAGCAGCACCCACCCGGGACAGGACTTC.

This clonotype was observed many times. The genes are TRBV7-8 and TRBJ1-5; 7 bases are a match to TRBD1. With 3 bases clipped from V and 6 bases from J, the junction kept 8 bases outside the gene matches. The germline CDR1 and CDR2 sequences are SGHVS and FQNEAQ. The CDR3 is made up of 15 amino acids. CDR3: CASSFDREIGQPQHF. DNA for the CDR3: TGTGCCAGCAGCTTCGACAGGGAGATCGGTCAGCCCCAGCATTTT.

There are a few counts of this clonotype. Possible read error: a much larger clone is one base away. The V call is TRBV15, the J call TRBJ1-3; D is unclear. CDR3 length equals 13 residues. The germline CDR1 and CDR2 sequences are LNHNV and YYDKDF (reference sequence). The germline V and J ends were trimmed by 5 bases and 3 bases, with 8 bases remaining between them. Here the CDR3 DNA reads TGTGCCACCAGCGGACGGCTTGGAAACACCATATATTTT. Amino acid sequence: CATSGRLGNTIYF.